This T cell receptor (beta chain) was identified during a study of radiotherapy plus CTLA-4 blockade in lung cancer. Turning to this clone: Its antigen is undetermined.

Findings and limits, study-wide: Expansion of tumor-derived TCR clones was observed in blood after radiotherapy plus ipilimumab.

Measured with immunoSEQ multiplex PCR; TCRdb has only the in-frame clones, and not every one. This table holds some 30,000 clones, 65% to 80% found once. This clonotype originated in a human donor with non-small cell lung cancer who had stable disease on radiotherapy plus ipilimumab. The specimen was peripheral blood, collected from a patient treated with radiotherapy plus ipilimumab.

The CDR3 DNA reads TGCGCCAGCAGCTCGGGACACCCGAACACTGAAGCTTTCTTT. This codes for CASSSGHPNTEAFF. The rearrangement joins TRBV5-1 to TRBJ1-1; TRBD1 might be the D (6 bases). V lost 3 bases and J 1 base, leaving 10 bases between the germline ends. CDR1 and CDR2 (germline): SGHRS, YFSETQ. This CDR3 spans 14 amino acids.